These 2 T cell receptor beta chains share one sample of origin, sequenced in a study of shared clonotypes between healthy human individuals (dated by TCRdb to the early 2020s). Libraries were built with the immunoSEQ multiplex PCR assay. TCRdb took over this immuneACCESS table, retaining in-frame rearrangements with V and J assigned. Such tables are incomplete; in checked studies, under half of the missing clones stem from an unresolved V gene, and the remainder is unexplained. The sample has 2 million to 2.5 million clones on record, less than 95% of them singletons. The ten most abundant clones make up about 0.36% of the sample. Sequencing used naive CD4+ T cells from PBMCs. The sample's cell subset or site label, in plain terms: CD45RA+ positively selected. These receptors all come from a man aged 18-30 years in good health. Some clones in this sample may be carry-over from other donors' samples.

This chain connects TRBV29-1 to TRBJ2-7; D gene ambiguous. This CDR3 has 11 amino acids. The germline CDR1 and CDR2 sequences are SQVTM and ANQGSEA. Trimming left V 4 bases short and J 3 bases short, with 7 bases between. The CDR3 reads CSVVEHYEQYF. CDR3 nucleotides: TGCAGCGTTGTGGAGCACTACGAGCAGTACTTC.

This sequence joins TRBV7-9 and TRBJ2-1; D not resolved. CDR1 and CDR2 (germline): SEHNR, FQNEAQ (reference sequence). The V end was cut by 0 bases, the J end by 0 bases, with 9 bases between. The CDR3 length is 16 residues. CDR3 amino acids: CASSLAVRHSYNEQFF. The CDR3 DNA is TGTGCCAGCAGCTTAGCGGTGCGTCACTCCTACAATGAGCAGTTCTTC.